This T cell receptor (beta chain) was identified in a study of cytomegalovirus exposure and HLA in healthy donors. The sample holds a few counts of this clone. Researchers ran the PCR with 60 Vbeta and 13 Jbeta primers. TCRdb keeps only in-frame clones here, not all; method: immunoSEQ multiplex PCR. The sample consists of 150,000 or so clones, 60% to 80% of them appearing once. The CDR3 runs to 13 residues. Trimming shortened V by 4 bases and J by 2 bases, and 8 bases separated the two germline ends. Germline assignment: CDR1 LGHNA and CDR2 YNFKEQ. The chain links TRBV4-2 to TRBJ2-5, with D tentatively TRBD2 (6 bases). The origin of this receptor is a male donor in good health and CMV-seronegative. What was sequenced was PBMCs. This chain's CDR3 is CASSPTSQETQYF. CDR3 sequence (DNA): TGTGCCAGCAGCCCGACTAGTCAAGAGACCCAGTACTTC.